This T cell receptor (beta chain) originates from a study of cytomegalovirus exposure and HLA in healthy donors. Regarding the study as a whole: TCR beta chains numbering 164 were designated cytomegalovirus-associated. Clonal expansion was found to be greater in HLA-associated TCR beta chains than in equally common others in a later analysis. There were reportedly fewer N-insertions in an Asian-associated ancestry cluster than the roughly 670-donor mean, in a later analysis.

13 Jbeta primers and 60 Vbeta primers were used for the PCR. Only in-frame clones appear in the TCRdb table, and some are missing; sequencing was by immunoSEQ multiplex PCR. The repertoire has some 250,000 clones, roughly 87% of them found once; the top ten carry around 5.4%. In the case of this clone: Antigen unknown.

CDR1 is SGHTA, CDR2 FQGTGA, per germline. With V trimmed by 2 bases and J by 3 bases, 5 bases remained unmatched. There are 15 residues in the CDR3. This sequence was found in a middle-aged woman in good health and CMV-seropositive. This sequence joins TRBV7-3 and TRBJ2-5, with 8 nucleotides matching TRBD2. The sample taken for sequencing was PBMCs. For the CDR3, the DNA is TGTGCCAGCAGCTTATCCGGGACTAGTGAAGAGACCCAGTACTTC. It yields the protein CASSLSGTSEETQYF.